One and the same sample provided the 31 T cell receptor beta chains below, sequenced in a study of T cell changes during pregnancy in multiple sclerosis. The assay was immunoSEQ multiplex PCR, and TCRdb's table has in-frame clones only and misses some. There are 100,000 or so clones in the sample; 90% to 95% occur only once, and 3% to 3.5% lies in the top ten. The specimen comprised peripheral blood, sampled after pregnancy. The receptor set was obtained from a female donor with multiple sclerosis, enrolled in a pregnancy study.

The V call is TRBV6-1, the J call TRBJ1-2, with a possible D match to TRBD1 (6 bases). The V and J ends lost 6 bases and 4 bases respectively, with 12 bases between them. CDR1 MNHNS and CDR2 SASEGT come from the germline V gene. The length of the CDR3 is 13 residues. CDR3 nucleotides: TGTGCCAGCAGCGCGGGGGGCACCTATGGCTACACCTTC. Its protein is CASSAGGTYGYTF.

The CDR3 DNA reads TGTGCCAGCAGCGTACTAGCGGGGGGCGCGAACACCGGGGAGCTGTTTTTT. It specifies CASSVLAGGANTGELFF. V usage is TRBV9 and J usage is TRBJ2-2; 11 bases map to TRBD2. Germline V gives CDR1 SGDLS, CDR2 YYNGEE. The junction had 2 bases not matched to a gene; V was cut back by 1 base and J by 0 bases. CDR3 length equals 17 residues. The full variable domain, in which reference TRBV9 and TRBJ2-2 provide the parts outside the CDR3, is DSGVTQTPKHLITATGQRVTLRCSPRSGDLSVYWYQQSLDQGLQFLIQYYNGEERAKGNILERFSAQQFPDLHSELNLSSLELGDSALYFCASSVLAGGANTGELFFGEGSRLTVL.

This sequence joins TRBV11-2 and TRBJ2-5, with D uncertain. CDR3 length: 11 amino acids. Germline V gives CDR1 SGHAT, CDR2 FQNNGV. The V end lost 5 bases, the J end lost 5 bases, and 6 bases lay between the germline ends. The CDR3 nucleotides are TGTGCCAGCAGCCTCCGGGAGACCCAGTACTTC. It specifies CASSLRETQYF.

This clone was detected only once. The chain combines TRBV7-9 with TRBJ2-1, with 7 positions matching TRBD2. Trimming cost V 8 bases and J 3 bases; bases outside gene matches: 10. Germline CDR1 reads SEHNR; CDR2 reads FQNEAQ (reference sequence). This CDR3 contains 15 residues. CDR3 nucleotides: TGTGCCAGCTGTCCCGACGGCGGGGGCTACAATGAGCAGTTCTTC. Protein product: CASCPDGGGYNEQFF. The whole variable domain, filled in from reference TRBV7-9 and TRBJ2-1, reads DTGVSQNPRHKITKRGQNVTFRCDPISEHNRLYWYRQTLGQGPEFLTYFQNEAQLEKSRLLSDRFSAERPKGSFSTLEIQRTEQGDSAMYLCASCPDGGGYNEQFFGPGTRLTVL.

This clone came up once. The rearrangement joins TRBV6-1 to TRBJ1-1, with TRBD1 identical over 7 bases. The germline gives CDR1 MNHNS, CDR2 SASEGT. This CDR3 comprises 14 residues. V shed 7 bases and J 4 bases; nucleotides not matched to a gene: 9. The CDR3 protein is CASNSQQGFTEAFF. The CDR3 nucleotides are TGTGCCAGCAATAGCCAACAGGGGTTCACTGAAGCTTTCTTT.

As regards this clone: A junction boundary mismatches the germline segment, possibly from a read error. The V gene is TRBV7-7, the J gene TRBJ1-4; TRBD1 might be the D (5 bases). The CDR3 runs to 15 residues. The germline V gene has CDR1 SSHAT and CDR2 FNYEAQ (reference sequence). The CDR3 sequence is CASSLGLATNEKLFF. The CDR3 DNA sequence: TGTGCTAGCAGCTTGGGACTTGCAACTAATGAAAAACTGTTTTTT.

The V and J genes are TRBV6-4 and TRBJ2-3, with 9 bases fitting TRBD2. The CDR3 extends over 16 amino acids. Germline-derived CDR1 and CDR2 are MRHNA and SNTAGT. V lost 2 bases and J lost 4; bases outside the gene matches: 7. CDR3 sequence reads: CASSDGREGGADTQYF. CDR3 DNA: TGTGCCAGCAGTGACGGGCGGGAGGGAGGGGCAGATACGCAGTATTTT.

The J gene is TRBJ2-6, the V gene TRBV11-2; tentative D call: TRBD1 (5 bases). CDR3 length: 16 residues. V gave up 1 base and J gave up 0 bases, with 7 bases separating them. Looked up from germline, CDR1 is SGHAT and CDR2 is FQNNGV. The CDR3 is CASSLGGYSGANVLTF. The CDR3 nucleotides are TGTGCCAGCAGCTTAGGGGGCTACTCTGGGGCCAACGTCCTGACTTTC. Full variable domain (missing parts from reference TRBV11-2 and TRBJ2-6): EAGVAQSPRYKIIEKRQSVAFWCNPISGHATLYWYQQILGQGPKLLIQFQNNGVVDDSQLPKDRFSAERLKGVDSTLKIQPAKLEDSAVYLCASSLGGYSGANVLTFGAGSRLTVL.

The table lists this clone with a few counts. The CDR3 bases are TGTGCCAGCAGCACGGACAGCTATGGCTACACCTTC. Amino acids: CASSTDSYGYTF. The rearrangement links TRBV5-6 to TRBJ1-2, with a tentative D call TRBD1 (6 bases). Germline V CDR1 and CDR2: SGHDT, YYEEEE. CDR3 length: 12 amino acids. Trimming stripped 4 bases from V and 4 bases from J, with 8 bases between.

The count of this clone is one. The CDR3 nucleotides are TGTGCTAGTGGTTTGGGCTCGGACTTTTCAGCGGGATACACCGGGGAGCTGTTTTTT. Translated: CASGLGSDFSAGYTGELFF. The rearrangement uses TRBV12-5 and TRBJ2-2, with 7 bases aligning to TRBD2. The germline gives CDR1 LGHNT, CDR2 FRNRAP. The ends lost 1 base at V and 3 bases at J; junction bases unmatched: 14. The CDR3 runs to 19 residues.

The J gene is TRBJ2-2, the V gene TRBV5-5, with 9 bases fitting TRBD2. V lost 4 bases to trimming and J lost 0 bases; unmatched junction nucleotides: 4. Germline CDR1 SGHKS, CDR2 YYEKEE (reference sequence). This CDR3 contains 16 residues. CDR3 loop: CASSLGLAPNTGELFF. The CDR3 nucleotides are TGTGCCAGCAGCCTAGGACTAGCGCCGAACACCGGGGAGCTGTTTTTT.

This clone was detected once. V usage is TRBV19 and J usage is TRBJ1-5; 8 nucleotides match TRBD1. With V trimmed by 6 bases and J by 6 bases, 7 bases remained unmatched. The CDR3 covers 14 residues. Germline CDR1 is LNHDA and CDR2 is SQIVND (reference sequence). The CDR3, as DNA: TGTGCCAGTAGCCAAGGACAGGGCAGTCAGCCCCAGCATTTT. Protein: CASSQGQGSQPQHF.

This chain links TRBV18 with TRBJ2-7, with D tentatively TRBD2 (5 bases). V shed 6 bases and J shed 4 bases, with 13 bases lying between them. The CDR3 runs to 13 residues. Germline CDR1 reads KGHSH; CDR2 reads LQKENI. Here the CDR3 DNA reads TGTGCCAGCTCTCCCGACTGGGAGTACGAGCAGTACTTC. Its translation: CASSPDWEYEQYF. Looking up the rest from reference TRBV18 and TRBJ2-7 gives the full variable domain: NAGVMQNPRHLVRRRGQEARLRCSPMKGHSHVYWYRQLPEEGLKFMVYLQKENIIDESGMPKERFSAEFPKEGPSILRIQQVVRGDSAAYFCASSPDWEYEQYFGPGTRLTVT.

CDR3 amino acids: CSVVYTEAFF. In nucleotides, the CDR3 is TGCAGCGTTGTCTACACTGAAGCTTTCTTT. The rearrangement joins TRBV29-1 to TRBJ1-1, with D uncertain. Germline V CDR1 and CDR2: SQVTM, ANQGSEA. This CDR3 contains 10 residues. V lost 4 bases to trimming and J lost 3 bases, with 3 bases between them.

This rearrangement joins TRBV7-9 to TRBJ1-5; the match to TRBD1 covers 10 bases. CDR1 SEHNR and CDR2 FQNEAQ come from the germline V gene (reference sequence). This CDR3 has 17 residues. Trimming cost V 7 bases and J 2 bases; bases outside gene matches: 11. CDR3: CASTIGQGGFGNQPQHF. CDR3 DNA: TGTGCCAGCACCATCGGACAGGGGGGGTTTGGCAATCAGCCCCAGCATTTT.

In nucleotides, the CDR3 is TGCGCCAGCAGCCGCCGGGGGGGGGTTTTTAGCAATCAGCCCCAGCATTTT. Encoded protein: CASSRRGGVFSNQPQHF. This chain links TRBV4-1 with TRBJ1-5; the D gene is possibly TRBD1 (5 bases). Germline V gene data show CDR1 as MGHRA and CDR2 as YSYEKL. The CDR3 totals 17 residues. V lost 4 bases, J lost 0 bases, and 16 bases lay in between.

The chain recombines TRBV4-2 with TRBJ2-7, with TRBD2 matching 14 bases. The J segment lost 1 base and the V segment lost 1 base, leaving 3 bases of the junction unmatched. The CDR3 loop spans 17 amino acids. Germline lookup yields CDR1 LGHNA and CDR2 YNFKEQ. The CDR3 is CASSQGTSGGLSYEQYF. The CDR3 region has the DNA TGTGCCAGCAGCCAAGGGACTAGCGGGGGGCTTTCCTACGAGCAGTACTTC.

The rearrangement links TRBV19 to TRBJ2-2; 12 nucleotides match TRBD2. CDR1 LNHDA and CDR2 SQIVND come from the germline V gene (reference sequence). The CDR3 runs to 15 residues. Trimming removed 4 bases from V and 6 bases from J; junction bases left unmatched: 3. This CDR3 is CASSTSGGAAGELFF. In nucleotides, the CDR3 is TGTGCCAGTAGTACTAGCGGGGGGGCGGCCGGGGAGCTGTTTTTT.

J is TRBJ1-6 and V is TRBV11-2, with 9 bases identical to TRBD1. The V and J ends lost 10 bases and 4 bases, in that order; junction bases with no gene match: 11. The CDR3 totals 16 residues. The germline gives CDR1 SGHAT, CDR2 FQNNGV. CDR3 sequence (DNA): TGTGCCACACACCTACAAGGACAGGGGTATAATTCACCCCTCCACTTT. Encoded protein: CATHLQGQGYNSPLHF.

Here the CDR3 DNA reads TGTGCCAGCAGCGTATTTCCGGGACAGGGGAGATTGAACACTGAAGCTTTCTTT. Translated: CASSVFPGQGRLNTEAFF. The genes are TRBV7-8 and TRBJ1-1; 10 nucleotides align to TRBD1. Unmatched junction bases numbered 12, after V lost 5 bases and J lost 0 bases. CDR1 is SGHVS, CDR2 FQNEAQ, per germline. The CDR3 runs 18 residues.

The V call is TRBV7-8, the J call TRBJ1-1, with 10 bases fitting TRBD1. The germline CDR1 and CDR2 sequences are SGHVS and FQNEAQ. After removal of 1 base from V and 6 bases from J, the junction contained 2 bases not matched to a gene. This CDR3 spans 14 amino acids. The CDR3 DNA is TGTGCCAGCAGCTTAGGGACAGGGGGGCCTGAAGCTTTCTTT. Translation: CASSLGTGGPEAFF.

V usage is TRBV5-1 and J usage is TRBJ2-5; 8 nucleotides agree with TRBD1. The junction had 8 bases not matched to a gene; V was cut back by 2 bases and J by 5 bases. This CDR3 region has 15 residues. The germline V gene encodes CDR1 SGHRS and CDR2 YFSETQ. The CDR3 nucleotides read TGCGCCAGCAGCTTCGGACAGGGAAACTCGGAGACCCAGTACTTC. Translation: CASSFGQGNSETQYF.

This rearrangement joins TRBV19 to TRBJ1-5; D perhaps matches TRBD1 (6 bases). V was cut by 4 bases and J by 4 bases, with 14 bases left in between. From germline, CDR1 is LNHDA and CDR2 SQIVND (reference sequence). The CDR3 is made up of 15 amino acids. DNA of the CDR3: TGTGCCAGTAGTACTCTGGACAGTTATAATCAGCCCCAGCATTTT. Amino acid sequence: CASSTLDSYNQPQHF.

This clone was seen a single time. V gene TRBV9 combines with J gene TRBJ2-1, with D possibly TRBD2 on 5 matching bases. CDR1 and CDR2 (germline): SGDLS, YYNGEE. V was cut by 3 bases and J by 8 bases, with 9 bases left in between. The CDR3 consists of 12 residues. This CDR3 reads CASSARGDEQFF. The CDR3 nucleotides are TGTGCCAGCAGCGCCCGGGGTGATGAGCAGTTCTTC.

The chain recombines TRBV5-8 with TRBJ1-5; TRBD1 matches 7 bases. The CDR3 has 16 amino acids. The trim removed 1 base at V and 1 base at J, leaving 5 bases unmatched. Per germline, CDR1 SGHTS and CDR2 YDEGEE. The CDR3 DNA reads TGTGCCAGCAGCTTGTTATTACAGGGGAGCAATCAGCCCCAGCATTTT. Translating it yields CASSLLLQGSNQPQHF.

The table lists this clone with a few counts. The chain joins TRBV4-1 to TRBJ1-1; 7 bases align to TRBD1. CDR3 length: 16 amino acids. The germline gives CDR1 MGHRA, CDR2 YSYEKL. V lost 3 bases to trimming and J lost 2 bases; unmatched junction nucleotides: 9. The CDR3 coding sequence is TGCGCCAGCAGCCATACAGGGGTAGGGAAAAACACTGAAGCTTTCTTT. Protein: CASSHTGVGKNTEAFF.

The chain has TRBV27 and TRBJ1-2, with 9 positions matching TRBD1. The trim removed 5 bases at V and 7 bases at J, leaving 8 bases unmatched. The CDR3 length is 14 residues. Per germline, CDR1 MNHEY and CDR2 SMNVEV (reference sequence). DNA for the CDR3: TGTGCCAGCAGTCCGCAGGGACAGGGCCCTGGCTACACCTTC. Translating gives CASSPQGQGPGYTF.

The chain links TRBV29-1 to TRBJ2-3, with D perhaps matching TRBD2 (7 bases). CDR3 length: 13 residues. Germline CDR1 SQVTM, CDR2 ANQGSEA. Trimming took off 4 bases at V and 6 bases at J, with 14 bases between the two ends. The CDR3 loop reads CSVAAGAGDTQYF. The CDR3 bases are TGCAGCGTTGCGGCGGGGGCGGGGGATACGCAGTATTTT.

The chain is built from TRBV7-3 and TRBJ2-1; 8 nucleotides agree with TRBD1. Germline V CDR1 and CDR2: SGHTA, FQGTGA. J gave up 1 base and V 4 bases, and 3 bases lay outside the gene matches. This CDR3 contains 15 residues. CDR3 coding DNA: TGTGCCAGCAGCTACCGGGACAGGTCCTACAATGAGCAGTTCTTC. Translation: CASSYRDRSYNEQFF.

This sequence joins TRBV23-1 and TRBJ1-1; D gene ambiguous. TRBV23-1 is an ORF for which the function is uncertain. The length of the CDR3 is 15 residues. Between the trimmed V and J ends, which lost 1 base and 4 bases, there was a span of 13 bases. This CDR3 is CASSQWVESGTEAFF. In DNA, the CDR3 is TGCGCCAGCAGTCAATGGGTGGAATCGGGCACTGAAGCTTTCTTT.

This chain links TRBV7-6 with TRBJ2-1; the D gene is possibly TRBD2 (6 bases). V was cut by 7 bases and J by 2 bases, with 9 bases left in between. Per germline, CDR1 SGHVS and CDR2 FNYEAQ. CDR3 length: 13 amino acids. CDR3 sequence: CASTAGPYNEQFF. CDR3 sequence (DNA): TGTGCCAGCACGGCGGGACCCTACAATGAGCAGTTCTTC.